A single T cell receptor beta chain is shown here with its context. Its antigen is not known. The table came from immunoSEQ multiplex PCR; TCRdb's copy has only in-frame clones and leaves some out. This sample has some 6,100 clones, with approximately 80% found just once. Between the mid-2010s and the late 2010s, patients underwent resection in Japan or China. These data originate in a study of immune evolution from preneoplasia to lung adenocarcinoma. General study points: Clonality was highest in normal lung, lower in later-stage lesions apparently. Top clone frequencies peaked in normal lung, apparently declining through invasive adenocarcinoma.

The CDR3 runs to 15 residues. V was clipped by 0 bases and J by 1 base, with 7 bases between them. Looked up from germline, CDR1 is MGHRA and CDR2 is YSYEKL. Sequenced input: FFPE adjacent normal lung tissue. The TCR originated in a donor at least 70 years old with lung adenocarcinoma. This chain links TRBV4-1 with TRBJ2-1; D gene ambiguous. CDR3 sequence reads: CASSQDWSSYNEQFF. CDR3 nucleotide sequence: TGCGCCAGCAGCCAAGATTGGTCGTCCTACAATGAGCAGTTCTTC.